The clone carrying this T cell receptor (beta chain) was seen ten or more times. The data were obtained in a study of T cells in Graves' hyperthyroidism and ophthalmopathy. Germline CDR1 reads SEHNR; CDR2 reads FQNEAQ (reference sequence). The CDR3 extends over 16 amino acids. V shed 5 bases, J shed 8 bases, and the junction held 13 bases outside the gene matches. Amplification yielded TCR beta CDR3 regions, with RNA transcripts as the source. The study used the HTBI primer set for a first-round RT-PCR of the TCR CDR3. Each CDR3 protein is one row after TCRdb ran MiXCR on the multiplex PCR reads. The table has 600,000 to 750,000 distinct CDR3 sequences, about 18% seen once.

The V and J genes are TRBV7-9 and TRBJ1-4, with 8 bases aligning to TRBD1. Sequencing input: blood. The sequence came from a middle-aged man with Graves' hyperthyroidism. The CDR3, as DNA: TGTGCCAGCAGCCTCCTCGAAGGACAGGGCTCCGAAAAACTGTTTTTT. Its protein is CASSLLEGQGSEKLFF.